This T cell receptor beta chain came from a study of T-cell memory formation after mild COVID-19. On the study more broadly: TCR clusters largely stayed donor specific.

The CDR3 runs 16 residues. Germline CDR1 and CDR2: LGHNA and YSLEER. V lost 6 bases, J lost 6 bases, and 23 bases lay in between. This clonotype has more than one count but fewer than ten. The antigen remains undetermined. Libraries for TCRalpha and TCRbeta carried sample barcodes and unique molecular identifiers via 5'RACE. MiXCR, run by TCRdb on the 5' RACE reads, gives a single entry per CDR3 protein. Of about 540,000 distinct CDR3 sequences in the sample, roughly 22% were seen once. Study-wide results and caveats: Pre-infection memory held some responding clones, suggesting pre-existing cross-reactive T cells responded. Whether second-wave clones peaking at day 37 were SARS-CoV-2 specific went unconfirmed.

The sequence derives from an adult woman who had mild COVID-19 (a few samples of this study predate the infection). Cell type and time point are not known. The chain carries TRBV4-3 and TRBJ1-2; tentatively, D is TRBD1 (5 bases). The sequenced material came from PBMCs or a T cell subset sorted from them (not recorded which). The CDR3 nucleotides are TGCGCCAGCAGTCGTTACGGGCCAGGGAATTCGGATGGCTACACCTTC. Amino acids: CASSRYGPGNSDGYTF.